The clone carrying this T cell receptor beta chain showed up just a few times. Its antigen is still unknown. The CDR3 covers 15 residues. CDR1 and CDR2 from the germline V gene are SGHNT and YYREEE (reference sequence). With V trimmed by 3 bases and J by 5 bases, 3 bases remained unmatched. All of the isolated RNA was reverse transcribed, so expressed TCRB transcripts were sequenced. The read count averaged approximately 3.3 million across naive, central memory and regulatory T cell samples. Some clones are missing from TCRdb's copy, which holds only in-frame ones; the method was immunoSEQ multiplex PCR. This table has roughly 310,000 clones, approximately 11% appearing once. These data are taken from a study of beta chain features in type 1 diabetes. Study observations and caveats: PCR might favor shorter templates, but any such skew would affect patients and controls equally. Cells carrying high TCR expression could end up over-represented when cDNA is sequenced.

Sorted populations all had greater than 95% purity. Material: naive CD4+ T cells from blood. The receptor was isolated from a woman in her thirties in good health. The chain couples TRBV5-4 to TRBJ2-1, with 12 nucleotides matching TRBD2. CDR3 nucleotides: TGTGCCAGCAGCTCGAGGACTAGCGGGAACAATGAGCAGTTCTTC. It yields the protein CASSSRTSGNNEQFF.